This TCR beta chain stems from a study of T cell changes during pregnancy in multiple sclerosis. Method: immunoSEQ multiplex PCR; TCRdb's copy keeps in-frame clones and lacks some. The data contain about 60,000 clones, roughly 88% of them seen just once; the ten biggest clones take up around 1.3%. Germline loops: CDR1 MNHNS, CDR2 SASEGT. Trimming left V 8 bases short and J 9 bases short, with 11 bases between. This CDR3 region has 12 residues. The receptor was isolated from a female donor with multiple sclerosis, enrolled in a pregnancy study. This chain links TRBV6-1 with TRBJ1-6; the D is unclear. The starting material was peripheral blood, obtained in the second trimester of pregnancy. CDR3 nucleotides: TGTGCCAGCGGGAGTGCAGGTTCACCCCTCCACTTT. It specifies CASGSAGSPLHF.